This is a list of T cell receptor beta chains from one sample in a study of shared clonotypes between healthy human individuals. TCRdb's copy holds only in-frame clones and misses some; the assay was immunoSEQ multiplex PCR. The table has around 2,000,000 clones, over 85% seen once; the top ten hold 0.13%. The sample was naive CD4+ T cells sorted from blood. The source is a man younger than 30 in good health. Both conserved end residues are part of each CDR3. The D gene is left open where the match is weak. Expanded clones are given a class, and other clones once, few, many or no size at all.

-,TRBV7-9,TRBJ1-2,once,CASSLGQGGGYTF,TGTGCCAGCAGCTTGGGTCAAGGCGGGGGCTACACCTTC
-,TRBV5-4,TRBJ2-7,-,CASSPSGGSPYEQYF,TGTGCCAGCAGCCCGAGTGGGGGGTCCCCCTACGAGCAGTACTTC
TRBD1,TRBV11-2,TRBJ2-7,once,CASSLRGRLYEQYF,TGTGCCAGCAGCTTGAGGGGGCGGCTCTACGAGCAGTACTTC
TRBD1,TRBV7-9,TRBJ2-7,-,CASTLGPQGAHEQYF,TGTGCCAGCACTCTAGGCCCCCAGGGGGCCCACGAGCAGTACTTC
-,TRBV6-1,TRBJ1-5,-,CASSRQSPNQPQHF,TGTGCCAGCAGCAGACAGAGCCCTAATCAGCCCCAGCATTTT
-,TRBV7-8,TRBJ2-7,-,CASSFGWVGAVTYEQYF,TGTGCCAGCAGCTTCGGTTGGGTGGGGGCCGTTACCTACGAGCAGTACTTC
TRBD2,TRBV5-4,TRBJ2-1,-,CASSLGLAGPNEQFF,TGTGCCAGCAGCTTAGGGCTAGCGGGGCCCAATGAGCAGTTCTTC
-,TRBV9,TRBJ1-3,-,CASSVEGGHTIYF,TGTGCCAGCAGCGTAGAGGGCGGCCACACCATATATTTT
TRBD2,TRBV18,TRBJ2-1,-,CASSTGLAGVRSYNEQFF,TGTGCCAGCTCAACGGGACTAGCGGGAGTACGCTCCTACAATGAGCAGTTCTTC
TRBD1,TRBV7-2,TRBJ2-5,-,CASSSRDRGFFQETQYF,TGTGCCAGCAGCTCCCGGGACAGGGGTTTTTTTCAAGAGACCCAGTACTTC
TRBD1,TRBV12-5,TRBJ2-7,-,CASGLVLSPGGRDEQYF,TGTGCTAGTGGTTTGGTACTAAGTCCAGGGGGCAGGGACGAGCAGTACTTC
TRBD2,TRBV4-1,TRBJ2-1,-,CASSQEGLAFVHEQFF,TGCGCCAGCAGCCAAGAGGGACTAGCCTTTGTCCATGAGCAGTTCTTC
TRBD1,TRBV5-4,TRBJ1-1,-,CASSSARDSLNTEAFF,TGTGCCAGCAGCTCGGCTCGGGACAGTTTGAACACTGAAGCTTTCTTT
-,TRBV25-1,TRBJ2-2,once,CASSDDRPNTGELFF,TGTGCCAGCAGCGACGACCGCCCGAACACCGGGGAGCTGTTTTTT
TRBD1,TRBV27,TRBJ2-5,-,CASSLSQGNQETQYF,TGTGCCAGCAGTTTATCACAGGGGAACCAAGAGACCCAGTACTTC
-,TRBV5-4,TRBJ2-5,-,CASSFGRLETQYF,TGTGCCAGCAGCTTCGGCAGGTTGGAGACCCAGTACTTC
TRBD1,TRBV30,TRBJ2-7,once,CAWRDRGTEQYF,TGTGCCTGGAGGGACAGGGGGACCGAGCAGTACTTC
TRBD1,TRBV5-1,TRBJ1-6,-,CASRATGTGNSPLHF,TGCGCCAGCAGAGCGACTGGGACAGGGAATTCACCCCTCCACTTT
-,TRBV30,TRBJ1-5,-,CAWSVGPINQPQHF,TGTGCCTGGAGTGTGGGACCGATAAATCAGCCCCAGCATTTT